This TCR beta chain was identified in a study of cytomegalovirus exposure and HLA in healthy donors. Trimming cost V 1 base and J 2 bases, with 8 bases left between them. There are 14 residues in the CDR3. Germline lookup yields CDR1 KGHSH and CDR2 LQKENI. This clone appeared once. PCR primers comprised 60 Vbeta and 13 Jbeta primers. Generated by immunoSEQ multiplex PCR, the TCRdb table keeps only in-frame clones and is missing some. This table holds approximately 61,000 clones, approximately 80% found once. The study sampled nominally healthy donors, though unrecorded immune exposures were likely. This receptor was identified in a man between 18 and 29 years old in good health and CMV-seropositive. This chain joins TRBV18 and TRBJ1-1, with D possibly matching TRBD1 (5 bases). Specimen: PBMCs. The CDR3 reads CASSPLRANTEAFF. The CDR3 DNA follows: TGTGCCAGCTCACCACTCAGGGCCAACACTGAAGCTTTCTTT.